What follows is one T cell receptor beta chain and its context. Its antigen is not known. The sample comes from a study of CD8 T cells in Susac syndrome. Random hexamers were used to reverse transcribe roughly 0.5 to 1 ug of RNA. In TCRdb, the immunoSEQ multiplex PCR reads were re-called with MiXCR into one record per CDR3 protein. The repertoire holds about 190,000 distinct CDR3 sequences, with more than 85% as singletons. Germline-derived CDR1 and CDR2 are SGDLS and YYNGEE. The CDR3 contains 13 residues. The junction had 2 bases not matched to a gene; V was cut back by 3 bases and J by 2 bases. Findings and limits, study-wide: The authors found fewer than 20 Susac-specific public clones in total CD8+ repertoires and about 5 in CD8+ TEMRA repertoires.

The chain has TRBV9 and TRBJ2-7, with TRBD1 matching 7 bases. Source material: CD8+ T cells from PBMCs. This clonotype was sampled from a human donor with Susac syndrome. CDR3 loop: CASSDTGAYEQYF. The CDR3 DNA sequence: TGTGCCAGCAGCGACACAGGGGCCTACGAGCAGTACTTC.